The entry that follows covers one T cell receptor (beta chain) sequence. These data belong to a study of blood T cell repertoires in COVID-19. The overall study: Donors in the United States, Italy and Spain gave samples during acute or convalescent COVID-19. In each case, the material was cDNA or gDNA derived from T cells, B-cell-depleted T cells, or PBMCs.

As handled by the study authors: Cell counts per sample came from amplifying reference gene primers. The assay was immunoSEQ multiplex PCR, and TCRdb's table has in-frame clones only and misses some. V, J and clone size reflect that table, while D and trimming were determined from the DNA. The repertoire consists of some 99,000 clones, with about 85% occurring once and the leading ten covering 4% to 5.5%. This CDR3 is 15 amino acids long. J lost 7 bases, V lost 4 bases, and 7 bases had no gene match. CDR1 and CDR2 (germline): SGHNT, YYREEE (reference sequence). V and J are TRBV5-4 and TRBJ1-6, with TRBD1 identical over 8 bases. Sequencing input: peripheral blood. This receptor was taken from a man in his 70s with acute or convalescent COVID-19. Here the CDR3 DNA reads TGTGCCAGCAGCACCAAGACAGGGGACAATTCACCCCTCCACTTT. Its protein is CASSTKTGDNSPLHF.